The 16 T cell receptor beta chains below all came from one sample that was sequenced in a study of regulatory T cells in long-lasting Graves disease. CDR3-region Arm-PCR and iRepertoire HTBI primers produced the TCR beta libraries. Via MiXCR, TCRdb re-called the multiplex PCR reads, giving one row per CDR3 protein. The sample holds fewer than 350,000 distinct CDR3 sequences, roughly 18% seen once. As for time point: newly diagnosed GD, antithyroid drugs for less than 3 months. Construction of the TCR library relied on RNA isolated from PBMCs. Sequences were derived from peripheral blood mononuclear cells (PBMCs), sampled at new diagnosis, from a patient treated with antithyroid drugs. These receptor sequences come from a female donor with Graves disease.

This clonotype was recorded many times. This rearrangement joins TRBV10-3 to TRBJ2-2; D possibly corresponds to TRBD2 (5 bases). In germline, CDR1 is ENHRY, CDR2 SYGVKD. This CDR3 has 14 amino acids. Trimming removed 4 bases from V and 4 bases from J, with 10 bases in between. CDR3 region: CAISAGSSTGELFF. The CDR3 DNA reads TGTGCCATCAGTGCGGGGAGCAGCACCGGGGAGCTGTTTTTT.

This chain joins TRBV20-1 and TRBJ2-5; D is possibly TRBD1 (6 bases). CDR3 length: 15 amino acids. The germline V gene encodes CDR1 DFQATT and CDR2 SNEGSKA (reference sequence). V was clipped by 5 bases and J by 0 bases, with 16 bases between them. The DNA of the CDR3 is TGCAGTGCTTCCGGGTTGGGGGCCTACCAAGAGACCCAGTACTTC. This translates into CSASGLGAYQETQYF.

This clonotype was detected a few times. The rearrangement uses TRBV30 and TRBJ2-6; D unresolved. Germline CDR1 and CDR2: GTSNPN and SVGIG (reference sequence). V shed 2 bases and J shed 1 base, with 6 bases lying between them. The length of the CDR3 is 14 residues. CDR3 bases: TGTGCCTGGAGTTTCCCTTCTGGGGCCAACGTCCTGACTTTC. It is translated as CAWSFPSGANVLTF.

As regards this clonotype: Since a much larger clone is just one base distant, this may be a read error. The chain uses TRBV5-1 and TRBJ2-1; D possibly corresponds to TRBD2 (6 bases). The CDR3 length is 15 residues. Germline V gene data show CDR1 as SGHRS and CDR2 as YFSETQ. Trimming cost V 0 bases and J 9 bases, with 16 bases left between them. For the CDR3, the DNA is TGCGCCAGCAGCTTGGCGACTAGTGACCTGAGTGAGCAGTTCTTC. Its protein product is CASSLATSDLSEQFF.

V gene TRBV25-1 combines with J gene TRBJ1-2; TRBD1 matches at 9 bases. Germline V lookup: CDR1 MGHDK, CDR2 SYGVNS. CDR3 length: 14 residues. V lost 6 bases and J lost 5; bases outside the gene matches: 7. CDR3 residues: CASRTGGQGYGYTF. DNA of the CDR3: TGTGCCAGCAGAACAGGGGGCCAGGGGTATGGCTACACCTTC.

The V gene is TRBV12-3 or TRBV12-4, the J gene TRBJ1-1, with TRBD1 matching 9 bases. CDR3 length: 14 amino acids. Germline trimming cut 3 bases from V and 12 bases from J; bases unmatched to any gene: 11. CDR3 sequence: CASSLGTGKAGPFF. In DNA form, the CDR3 reads TGTGCCAGCAGTTTGGGGACAGGGAAGGCCGGGCCTTTCTTT.

This clonotype was recorded a few times. This chain connects TRBV19 to TRBJ2-7; D perhaps matches TRBD2 (5 bases). The germline CDR1 and CDR2 sequences are LNHDA and SQIVND (reference sequence). The germline V and J ends were trimmed by 6 bases and 2 bases, with 20 bases remaining between them. The CDR3 loop spans 16 amino acids. The CDR3 here is CASSPADSATPYEQYF. In DNA, the CDR3 is TGTGCCAGTAGCCCCGCGGATAGCGCCACCCCCTACGAGCAGTACTTC.

The chain recombines TRBV6-9 with TRBJ2-3, with D unresolved. The ends were cut back, 4 bases at V and 8 bases at J, with 13 bases in the middle. CDR1 MNHGY and CDR2 SVAAGI come from the germline V gene. This CDR3 is built from 13 residues. Written as DNA, the CDR3 is TGTGCCAGCAGTTTAGAATCAGCCGGTACGCAGTATTTT. This translates into CASSLESAGTQYF.

This clonotype was seen at least ten times. The chain couples TRBV19 to TRBJ2-1; unclear D gene. V dropped 3 bases and J dropped 3 bases, with 9 bases sitting between them. The CDR3 length is 14 residues. Germline V gene data show CDR1 as LNHDA and CDR2 as SQIVND (reference sequence). In DNA form, the CDR3 reads TGTGCCAGTAGTATCGGAGCTAGCTACAATGAGCAGTTCTTC. It encodes CASSIGASYNEQFF.

This chain joins TRBV6-1 and TRBJ1-1, with D perhaps TRBD1 (5 bases). This CDR3 region has 14 residues. Germline CDR1 and CDR2: MNHNS and SASEGT. The germline V and J ends were trimmed by 10 bases and 0 bases, with 15 bases remaining between them. The CDR3 loop reads CATSWDGLNTEAFF. In DNA form, the CDR3 reads TGTGCCACCTCTTGGGACGGCCTGAACACTGAAGCTTTCTTT.

There are a few counts of this clonotype. V and J are TRBV2 and TRBJ1-5, with no clear D. This CDR3 is 14 amino acids long. Germline CDR1 reads SNHLY; CDR2 reads FYNNEI. V lost 3 bases and J 5 bases, leaving 11 bases between the germline ends. CDR3 residues: CASSETIFDQPQHF. DNA of the CDR3: TGTGCCAGCAGTGAGACCATATTCGATCAGCCCCAGCATTTT.

Concerning this clonotype: Just one base apart from a much larger clone, this may be a read error. The rearrangement links TRBV10-2 to TRBJ2-1, with 10 bases identical to TRBD2. J was trimmed by 8 bases and V by 6 bases; bases with no gene match: 10. The CDR3 spans 15 residues. The germline V gene has CDR1 WSHSY and CDR2 SAAADI. Written as DNA, the CDR3 is TGCGCCAGCAGGGGTCAGCGGGAGGGCCGGGATGAGCAGTTCTTC. Translated: CASRGQREGRDEQFF.

This clonotype was counted many times. The V call is TRBV5-1, the J call TRBJ2-1; possibly TRBD2 for D (5 bases). Trimming shortened V by 2 bases and J by 0 bases, and 12 bases separated the two germline ends. Germline V CDR1 and CDR2: SGHRS, YFSETQ. CDR3 size: 16 residues. CDR3 sequence reads: CASSFLTGSSYNEQFF. The DNA for the CDR3 is TGCGCCAGCAGCTTTCTCACGGGGAGCTCCTACAATGAGCAGTTCTTC.

There are many counts of this clonotype. J is TRBJ2-2 and V is TRBV6-1; possible D gene TRBD2, 6 bases. Germline V CDR1 and CDR2: MNHNS, SASEGT. The V end was cut by 6 bases, the J end by 1 base, with 9 bases between. This CDR3 comprises 14 residues. CDR3 residues: CASRRLENTGELFF. The CDR3 nucleotides are TGTGCCAGCAGGCGACTAGAGAACACCGGGGAGCTGTTTTTT.

This clonotype has ten or more counts. This chain joins TRBV12-3 or TRBV12-4 and TRBJ2-7; D may correspond to TRBD1 or TRBD2 (5 bases each). Trimming stripped 3 bases from V and 2 bases from J, with 8 bases between. CDR3 size: 13 residues. CDR3 nucleotides: TGTGCCAGCAGTTTTGGGGGAACCTACGAGCAGTACTTC. Amino acid sequence: CASSFGGTYEQYF.

This clonotype came up many times. The J gene is TRBJ2-3, the V gene TRBV28; 13 positions match TRBD2. This CDR3 contains 15 residues. Trimming cost V 5 bases and J 4 bases; bases outside gene matches: 3. Germline V gene sequence: CDR1 MDHEN, CDR2 SYDVKM. The CDR3 nucleotides are TGTGCCAGCAGTACGGGACTAGCGGGATCAGATACGCAGTATTTT. This codes for CASSTGLAGSDTQYF.